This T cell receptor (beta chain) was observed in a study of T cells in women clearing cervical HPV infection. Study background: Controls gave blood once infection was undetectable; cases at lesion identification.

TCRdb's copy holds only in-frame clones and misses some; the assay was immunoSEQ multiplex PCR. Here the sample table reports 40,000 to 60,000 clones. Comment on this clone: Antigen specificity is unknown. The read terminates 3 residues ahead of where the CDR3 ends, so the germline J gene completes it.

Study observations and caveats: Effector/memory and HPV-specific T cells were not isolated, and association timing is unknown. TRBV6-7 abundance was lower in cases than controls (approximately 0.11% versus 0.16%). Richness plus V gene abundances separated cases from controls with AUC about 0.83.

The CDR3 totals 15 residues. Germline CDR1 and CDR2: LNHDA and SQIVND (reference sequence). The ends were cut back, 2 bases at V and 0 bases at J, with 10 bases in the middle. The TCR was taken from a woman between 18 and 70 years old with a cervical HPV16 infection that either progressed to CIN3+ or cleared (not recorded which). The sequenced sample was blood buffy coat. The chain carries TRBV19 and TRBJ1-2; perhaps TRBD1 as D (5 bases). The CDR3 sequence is CASSIQGPANYGYTF. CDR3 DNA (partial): TGTGCCAGTAGTATACAGGGCCCTGCTAACTATGGC.